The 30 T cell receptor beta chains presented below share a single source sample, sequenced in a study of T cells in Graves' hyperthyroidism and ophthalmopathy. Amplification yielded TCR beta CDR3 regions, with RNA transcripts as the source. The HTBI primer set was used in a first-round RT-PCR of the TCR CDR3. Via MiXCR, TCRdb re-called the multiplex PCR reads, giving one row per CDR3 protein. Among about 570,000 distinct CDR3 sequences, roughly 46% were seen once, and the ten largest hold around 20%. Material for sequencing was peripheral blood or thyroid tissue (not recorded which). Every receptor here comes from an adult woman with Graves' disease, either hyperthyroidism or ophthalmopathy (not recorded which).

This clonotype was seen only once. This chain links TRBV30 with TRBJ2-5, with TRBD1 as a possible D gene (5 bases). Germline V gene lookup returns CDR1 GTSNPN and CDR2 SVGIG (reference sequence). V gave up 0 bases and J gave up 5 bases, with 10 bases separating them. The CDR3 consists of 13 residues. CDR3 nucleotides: TGTGCCTGGAGTGTAGGGGCAGGCGAGACCCAGTACTTC. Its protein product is CAWSVGAGETQYF.

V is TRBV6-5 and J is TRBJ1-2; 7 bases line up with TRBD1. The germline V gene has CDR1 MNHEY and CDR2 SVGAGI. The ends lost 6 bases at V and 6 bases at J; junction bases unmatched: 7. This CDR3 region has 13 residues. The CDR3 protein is CASSRDRTNGYTF. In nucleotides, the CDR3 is TGTGCCAGCAGCCGGGACAGAACGAATGGCTACACCTTC.

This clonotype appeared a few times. The CDR3 protein is CASNPGQINEKLFF. The CDR3 DNA sequence: TGTGCCAGCAACCCGGGACAGATTAATGAAAAACTGTTTTTT. V and J are TRBV28 and TRBJ1-4; 7 bases map to TRBD1. CDR1 and CDR2 (germline): MDHEN, SYDVKM. Trimming at V came to 7 bases and at J to 4 bases, leaving 6 bases not matched to a gene. The CDR3 length is 14 residues.

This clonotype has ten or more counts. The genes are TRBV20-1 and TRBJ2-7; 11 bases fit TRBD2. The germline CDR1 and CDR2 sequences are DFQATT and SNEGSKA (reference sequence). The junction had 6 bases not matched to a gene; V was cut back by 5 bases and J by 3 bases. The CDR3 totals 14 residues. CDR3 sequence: CSAVYLAGGYEQYF. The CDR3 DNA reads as TGCAGTGCTGTCTATCTAGCGGGAGGCTACGAGCAGTACTTC.

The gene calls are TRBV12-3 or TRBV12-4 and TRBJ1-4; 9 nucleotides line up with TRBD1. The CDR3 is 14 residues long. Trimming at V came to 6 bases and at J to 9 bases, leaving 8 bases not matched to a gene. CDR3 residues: CASSSGTGPQKLFF. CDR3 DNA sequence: TGTGCCAGCAGCTCCGGGACAGGGCCCCAAAAACTGTTTTTT.

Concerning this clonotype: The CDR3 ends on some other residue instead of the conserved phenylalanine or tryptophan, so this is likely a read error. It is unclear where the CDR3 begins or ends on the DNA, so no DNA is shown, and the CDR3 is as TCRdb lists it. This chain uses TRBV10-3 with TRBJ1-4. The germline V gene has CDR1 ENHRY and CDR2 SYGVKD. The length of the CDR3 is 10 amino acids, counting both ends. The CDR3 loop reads CATRGTGGNY.

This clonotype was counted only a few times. The CDR3 loop reads CASSPGDGGALYF. Here the CDR3 DNA reads TGTGCCAGCAGCCCCGGTGATGGGGGCGCGTTGTATTTT. V is TRBV2 and J is TRBJ2-3; TRBD1 is a possible D gene (6 bases). CDR3 size: 13 residues. V was trimmed by 6 bases and J by 14 bases, leaving 21 bases between them. Per germline, CDR1 SNHLY and CDR2 FYNNEI.

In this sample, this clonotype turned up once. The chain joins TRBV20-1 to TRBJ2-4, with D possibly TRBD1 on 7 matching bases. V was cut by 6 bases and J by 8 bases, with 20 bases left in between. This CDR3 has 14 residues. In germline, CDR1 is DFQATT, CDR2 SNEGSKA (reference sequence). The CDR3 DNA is TGCAGTGCCGGGGGAGGCAGGGGGAGATACATTCAGTACTTC. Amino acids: CSAGGGRGRYIQYF.

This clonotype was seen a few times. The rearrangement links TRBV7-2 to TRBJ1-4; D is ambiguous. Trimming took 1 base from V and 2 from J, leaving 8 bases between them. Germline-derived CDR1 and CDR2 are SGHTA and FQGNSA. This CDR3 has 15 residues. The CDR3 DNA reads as TGTGCCAGCAGCTTAGGGGGTGGGACTAATGAAAAACTGTTTTTT. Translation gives CASSLGGGTNEKLFF.

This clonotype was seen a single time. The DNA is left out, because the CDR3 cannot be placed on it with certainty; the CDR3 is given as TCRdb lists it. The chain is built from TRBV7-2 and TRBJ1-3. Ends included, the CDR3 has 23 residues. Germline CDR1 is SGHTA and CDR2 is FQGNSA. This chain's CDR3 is CASSQPSTYERYEQYFGPDTIYF.

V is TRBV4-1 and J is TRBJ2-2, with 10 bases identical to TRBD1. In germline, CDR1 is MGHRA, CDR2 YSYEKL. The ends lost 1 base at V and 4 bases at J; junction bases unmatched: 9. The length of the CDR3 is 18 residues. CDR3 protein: CASSQAKGTGAFTGELFF. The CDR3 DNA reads TGCGCCAGCAGCCAAGCCAAGGGGACAGGGGCCTTCACCGGGGAGCTGTTTTTT.

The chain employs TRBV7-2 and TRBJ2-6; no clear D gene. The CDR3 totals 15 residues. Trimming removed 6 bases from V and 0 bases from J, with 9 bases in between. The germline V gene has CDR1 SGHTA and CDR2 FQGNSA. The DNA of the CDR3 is TGTGCCAGCAGTGGTCCGAGCTCTGGGGCCAACGTCCTGACTTTC. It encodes CASSGPSSGANVLTF.

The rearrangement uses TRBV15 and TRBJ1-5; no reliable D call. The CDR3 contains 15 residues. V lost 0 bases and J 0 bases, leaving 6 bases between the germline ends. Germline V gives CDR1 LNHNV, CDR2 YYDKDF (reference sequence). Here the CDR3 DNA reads TGTGCCACCAGCAGAGATCCCACTAGCAATCAGCCCCAGCATTTT. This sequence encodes CATSRDPTSNQPQHF.

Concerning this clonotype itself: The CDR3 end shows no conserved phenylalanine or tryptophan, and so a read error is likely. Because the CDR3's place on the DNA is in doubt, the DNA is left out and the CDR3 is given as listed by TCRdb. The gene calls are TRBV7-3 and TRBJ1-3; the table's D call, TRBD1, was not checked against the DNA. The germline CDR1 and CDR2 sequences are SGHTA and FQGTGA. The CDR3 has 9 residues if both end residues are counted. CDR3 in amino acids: CASSFRDST.

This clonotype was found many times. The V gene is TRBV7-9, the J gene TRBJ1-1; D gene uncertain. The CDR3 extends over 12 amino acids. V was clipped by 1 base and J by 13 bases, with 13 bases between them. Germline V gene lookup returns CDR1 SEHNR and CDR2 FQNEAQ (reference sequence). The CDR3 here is CASSLVRGIGFF. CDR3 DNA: TGTGCCAGCAGCTTAGTTCGGGGAATCGGTTTCTTT.

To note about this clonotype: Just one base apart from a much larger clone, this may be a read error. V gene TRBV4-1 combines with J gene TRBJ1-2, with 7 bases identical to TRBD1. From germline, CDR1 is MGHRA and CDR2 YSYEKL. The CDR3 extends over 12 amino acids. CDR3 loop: CASSQLIGGYIF. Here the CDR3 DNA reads TGCGCCAGCAGCCAACTGATAGGGGGCTACATCTTC.

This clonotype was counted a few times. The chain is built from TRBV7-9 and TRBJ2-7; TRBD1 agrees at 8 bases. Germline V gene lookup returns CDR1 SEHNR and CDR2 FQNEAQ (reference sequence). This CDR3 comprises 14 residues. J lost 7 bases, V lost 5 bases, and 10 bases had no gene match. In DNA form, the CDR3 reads TGTGCCAGCAGCCCGCGACAGGGGATAGGAGAGCAGTACTTC. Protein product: CASSPRQGIGEQYF.

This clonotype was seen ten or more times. DNA for the CDR3: TGCAGTGCTGGGAAGGCGAACACTGAAGCTTTCTTT. Protein: CSAGKANTEAFF. The chain couples TRBV20-1 to TRBJ1-1; D call uncertain. This CDR3 contains 12 residues. V lost 5 bases and J lost 1, with 8 bases in between. CDR1 and CDR2 (germline): DFQATT, SNEGSKA (reference sequence).

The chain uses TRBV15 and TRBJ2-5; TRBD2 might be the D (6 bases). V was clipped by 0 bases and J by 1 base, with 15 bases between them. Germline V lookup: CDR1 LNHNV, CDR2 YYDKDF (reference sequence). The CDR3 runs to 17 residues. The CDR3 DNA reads TGTGCCACCAGCAGAGATCGATTGGAGGGCATCCAAGAGACCCAGTACTTC. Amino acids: CATSRDRLEGIQETQYF.

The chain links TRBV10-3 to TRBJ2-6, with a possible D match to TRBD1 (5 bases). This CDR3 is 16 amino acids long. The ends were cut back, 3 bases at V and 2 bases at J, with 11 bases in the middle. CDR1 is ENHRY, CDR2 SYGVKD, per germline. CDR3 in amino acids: CAISEGAGTGANVLTF. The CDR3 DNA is TGTGCCATCAGTGAAGGGGCAGGGACTGGGGCCAACGTCCTGACTTTC.

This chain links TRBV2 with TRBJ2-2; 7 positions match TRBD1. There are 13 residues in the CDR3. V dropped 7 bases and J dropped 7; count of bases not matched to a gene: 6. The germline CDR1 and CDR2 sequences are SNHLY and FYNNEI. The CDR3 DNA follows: TGTGCCAGCATGCAGGGGGATTTCGGGGAGCTGTTTTTT. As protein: CASMQGDFGELFF.

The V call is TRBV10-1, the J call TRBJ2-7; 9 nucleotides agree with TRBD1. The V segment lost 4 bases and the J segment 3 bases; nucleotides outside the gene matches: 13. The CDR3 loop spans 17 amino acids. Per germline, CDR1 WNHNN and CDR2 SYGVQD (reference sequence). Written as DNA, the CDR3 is TGCGCCAGCAGTGTCGGAAAAAGCGGGACAGGGTTCTACGAGCAGTACTTC. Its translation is CASSVGKSGTGFYEQYF.

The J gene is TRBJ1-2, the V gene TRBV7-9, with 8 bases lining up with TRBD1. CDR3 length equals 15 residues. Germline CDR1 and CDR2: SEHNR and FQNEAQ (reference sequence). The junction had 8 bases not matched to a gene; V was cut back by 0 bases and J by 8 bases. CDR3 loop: CASSLAADRGRGYTF. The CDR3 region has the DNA TGTGCCAGCAGCTTAGCGGCCGACAGGGGCAGAGGCTACACCTTC.

CDR3 coding DNA: TGTGCCACCAGCAGAGATCACGCAGGGGCTAATTCACCCCTCCACTTT. Translating it yields CATSRDHAGANSPLHF. J is TRBJ1-6 and V is TRBV15, with D tentatively TRBD1 (6 bases). V lost 0 bases and J lost 6, with 12 bases in between. Germline values: CDR1 LNHNV, CDR2 YYDKDF (reference sequence). The CDR3 sequence is 16 residues long.

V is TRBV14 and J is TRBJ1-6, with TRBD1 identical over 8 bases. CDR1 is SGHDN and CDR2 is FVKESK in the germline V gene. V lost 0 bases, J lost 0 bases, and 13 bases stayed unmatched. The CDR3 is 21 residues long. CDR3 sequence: CASSQDPAEQGVSSYNSPLHF. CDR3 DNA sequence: TGTGCCAGCAGCCAAGATCCGGCGGAACAGGGGGTGAGCTCCTATAATTCACCCCTCCACTTT.

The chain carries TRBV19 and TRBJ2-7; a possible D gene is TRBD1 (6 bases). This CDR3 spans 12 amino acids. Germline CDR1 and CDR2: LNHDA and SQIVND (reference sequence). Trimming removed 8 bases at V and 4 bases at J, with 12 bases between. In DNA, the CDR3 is TGTGCCAGTGGGGACACCCTTTACGAGCAGTACTTC. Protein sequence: CASGDTLYEQYF.

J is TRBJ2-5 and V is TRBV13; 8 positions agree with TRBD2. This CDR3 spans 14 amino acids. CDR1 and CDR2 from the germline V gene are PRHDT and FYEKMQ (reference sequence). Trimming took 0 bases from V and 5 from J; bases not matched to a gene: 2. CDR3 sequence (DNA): TGTGCCAGCAGCTTAGGGACTAGCGTTGAGACCCAGTACTTC. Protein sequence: CASSLGTSVETQYF.

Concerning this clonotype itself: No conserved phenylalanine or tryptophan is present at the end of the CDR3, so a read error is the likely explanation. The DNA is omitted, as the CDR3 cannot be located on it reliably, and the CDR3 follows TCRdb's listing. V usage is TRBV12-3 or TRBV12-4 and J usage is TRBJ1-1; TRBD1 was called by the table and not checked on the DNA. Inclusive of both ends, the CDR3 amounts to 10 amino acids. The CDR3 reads CASSWAGLNY.

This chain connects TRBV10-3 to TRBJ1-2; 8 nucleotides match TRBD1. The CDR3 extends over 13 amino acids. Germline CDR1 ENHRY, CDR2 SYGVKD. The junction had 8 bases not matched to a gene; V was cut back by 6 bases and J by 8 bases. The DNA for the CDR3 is TGTGCCATCAGGCTAGACAGGGGCTGGGGCTACACCTTC. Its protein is CAIRLDRGWGYTF.

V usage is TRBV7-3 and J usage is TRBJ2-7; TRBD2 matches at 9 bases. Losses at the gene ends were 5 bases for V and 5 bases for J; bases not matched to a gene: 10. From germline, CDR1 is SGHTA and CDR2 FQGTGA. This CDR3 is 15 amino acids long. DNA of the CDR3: TGTGCCAGCAGCCCATGGACTAGCGCCTGGGACGAGCAGTACTTC. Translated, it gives CASSPWTSAWDEQYF.